Each of the 20 T cell receptor beta chains below was sequenced from the same sample in a study of multiple sclerosis patients with progressive multifocal leukoencephalopathy. The time point here: time of PML onset. Clones were read by immunoSEQ multiplex PCR, and TCRdb kept only the in-frame ones, dropping some. The profile shows more than 30,000 clones, about nine tenths of them singletons. The material sequenced was PBMCs, taken from a patient treated with natalizumab. These receptors all stem from a woman in her 40s with progressive multifocal leukoencephalopathy.

This clone was seen a single time. The chain recombines TRBV5-4 with TRBJ2-5; D is unresolved. Germline lookup yields CDR1 SGHNT and CDR2 YYREEE (reference sequence). Between the trimmed V and J ends, which lost 4 bases and 0 bases, there was a span of 13 bases. The CDR3 covers 15 residues. This CDR3 reads CASSPVTAHQETQYF. Written as DNA, the CDR3 is TGTGCCAGCAGCCCGGTGACGGCGCACCAAGAGACCCAGTACTTC.

There are a few counts of this clone. The J gene is TRBJ1-4, the V gene TRBV7-6, with 7 bases identical to TRBD1. V shed 3 bases, J shed 8 bases, and the junction held 3 bases outside the gene matches. The CDR3 has 13 amino acids. The germline V gene has CDR1 SGHVS and CDR2 FNYEAQ. The DNA for the CDR3 is TGTGCCAGCAGCTTCCGACAGGGAGAAAAACTGTTTTTT. Its translation is CASSFRQGEKLFF.

J is TRBJ2-3 and V is TRBV5-1; no clear D gene. V lost 4 bases, J lost 2 bases, and 8 bases lay in between. The germline V gene has CDR1 SGHRS and CDR2 YFSETQ. The length of the CDR3 is 13 residues. CDR3 in DNA: TGCGCCAGCAGCCGGGCCTACACAGATACGCAGTATTTT. This translates into CASSRAYTDTQYF. Variable domain in full (rest from reference TRBV5-1 and TRBJ2-3): KAGVTQTPRYLIKTRGQQVTLSCSPISGHRSVSWYQQTPGQGLQFLFEYFSETQRNKGNFPGRFSGRQFSNSRSEMNVSTLELGDSALYLCASSRAYTDTQYFGPGTRLTVL.

The chain carries TRBV19 and TRBJ2-7; D gene uncertain. The CDR3 is made up of 12 amino acids. V dropped 5 bases and J dropped 1 base, with 6 bases sitting between them. Germline V CDR1 and CDR2: LNHDA, SQIVND (reference sequence). CDR3 DNA: TGTGCCAGTAGTGGGAATTCCTACGAGCAGTACTTC. Translating gives CASSGNSYEQYF.

The rearrangement uses TRBV5-1 and TRBJ2-5; 7 positions match TRBD2. This CDR3 region has 16 residues. With 3 bases clipped from V and 2 bases from J, the junction kept 10 bases outside the gene matches. Germline values: CDR1 SGHRS, CDR2 YFSETQ. The CDR3, as DNA: TGCGCCAGCAGCTCACTTCCGGGACTACCGCAAGAGACCCAGTACTTC. Translated: CASSSLPGLPQETQYF.

The genes are TRBV18 and TRBJ1-5, with D possibly matching TRBD1 (6 bases). The length of the CDR3 is 15 residues. The germline V gene has CDR1 KGHSH and CDR2 LQKENI. Trimming stripped 5 bases from V and 0 bases from J, with 11 bases between. CDR3 DNA sequence: TGTGCCAGCTCAATTGGACAGCTTAGCAATCAGCCCCAGCATTTT. The encoded protein is CASSIGQLSNQPQHF.

This clone appeared a few times. The V gene is TRBV6-1, the J gene TRBJ2-1; D is tentatively TRBD1 or TRBD2 (5 bases each). This CDR3 contains 15 residues. V lost 6 bases, J lost 5 bases, and 17 bases lay in between. Per germline, CDR1 MNHNS and CDR2 SASEGT. CDR3 nucleotides: TGTGCCAGCAGCGTTACCGGGACGGAGCACAATGAGCAGTTCTTC. Its translation is CASSVTGTEHNEQFF.

The CDR3 region has the DNA TGTGCCAGTACTCCGCGGGGGGCGGGTCAGCCCCAGCATTTT. Amino acid sequence: CASTPRGAGQPQHF. The gene calls are TRBV19 and TRBJ1-5; D possibly corresponds to TRBD1 (6 bases). The CDR3 has 14 residues. The V end was cut by 7 bases, the J end by 6 bases, with 16 bases between. CDR1 is LNHDA, CDR2 SQIVND, per germline (reference sequence).

The chain has TRBV4-3 and TRBJ2-7; 11 bases fit TRBD2. This CDR3 comprises 16 residues. Per the germline V gene, CDR1 is LGHNA and CDR2 is YSLEER. Unmatched junction bases numbered 4, after V lost 1 base and J lost 2 bases. The CDR3 region is CASSQATSGRTYEQYF. Written as DNA, the CDR3 is TGCGCCAGCAGCCAAGCCACTAGCGGGAGAACCTACGAGCAGTACTTC.

The chain is built from TRBV6-1 and TRBJ1-5; TRBD1 aligns across 7 bases. CDR1 is MNHNS, CDR2 SASEGT, per germline. The CDR3 spans 13 residues. V was pared by 5 bases and J by 5 bases, with 3 bases of the junction left unmatched. In nucleotides, the CDR3 is TGTGCCAGCAGTATCACAGGGGATCAGCCCCAGCATTTT. Translation: CASSITGDQPQHF.

V and J are TRBV2 and TRBJ1-5; a weak D match, TRBD1 (6 bases). CDR1 and CDR2 (germline): SNHLY, FYNNEI. V lost 3 bases and J 6 bases, leaving 15 bases between the germline ends. The CDR3 runs 15 residues. Here the CDR3 reads CASSERGGAGQPQHF. CDR3 in DNA: TGTGCCAGCAGTGAGCGGGGGGGGGCCGGTCAGCCCCAGCATTTT.

This clone has more than one count but fewer than ten. The V gene is TRBV9, the J gene TRBJ1-2; no clear D. Trimming removed 6 bases at V and 8 bases at J, with 20 bases between. CDR3 length equals 14 residues. Germline CDR1 and CDR2: SGDLS and YYNGEE. The CDR3 nucleotides are TGTGCCAGCACCGAGAAGAGACATTCGAGGGGCTACACCTTC. This encodes CASTEKRHSRGYTF.

The chain has TRBV19 and TRBJ2-1; TRBD2 agrees at 7 bases. Germline V gene lookup returns CDR1 LNHDA and CDR2 SQIVND (reference sequence). The V gene end was trimmed by 3 bases and the J gene end by 1 base; junction bases not matched to a gene: 12. CDR3 length equals 18 residues. The DNA of the CDR3 is TGTGCCAGTAGTATCTTGTTTTTGGGCGGGAGTTCCTACAATGAGCAGTTCTTC. This translates into CASSILFLGGSSYNEQFF.

This clone was seen a handful of times. The chain is built from TRBV11-3 and TRBJ2-5, with 10 bases fitting TRBD1. CDR3 length: 15 residues. Germline lookup yields CDR1 SGHNT and CDR2 YENEEA. V lost 7 bases to trimming and J lost 3 bases; unmatched junction nucleotides: 8. The CDR3 loop reads CASKATGTGEETQYF. Here the CDR3 DNA reads TGTGCCAGCAAAGCGACCGGGACAGGGGAAGAGACCCAGTACTTC.

This clone occurred once. The V call is TRBV6-1, the J call TRBJ2-3; 11 bases map to TRBD2. The CDR3 sequence is 17 residues long. Looked up from germline, CDR1 is MNHNS and CDR2 is SASEGT. The V segment lost 3 bases and the J segment 2 bases; nucleotides outside the gene matches: 7. The CDR3 DNA sequence: TGTGCCAGCAGTGACCGAATTAGCGGGAGGGCCACAGATACGCAGTATTTT. Its protein product is CASSDRISGRATDTQYF.

V is TRBV6-1 and J is TRBJ1-5; D not certain. The germline gives CDR1 MNHNS, CDR2 SASEGT. Trimming shortened V by 2 bases and J by 6 bases, and 2 bases separated the two germline ends. This CDR3 is 11 amino acids long. CDR3 DNA: TGTGCCAGCAGTGAACTTCAGCCCCAGCATTTT. Translation gives CASSELQPQHF.

V and J are TRBV11-1 and TRBJ1-1, with no clear D. V lost 1 base and J lost 6, with 3 bases in between. Germline V gene lookup returns CDR1 SGHAT and CDR2 FQDESV (reference sequence). There are 11 residues in the CDR3. In DNA form, the CDR3 reads TGTGCCAGCAGCTTAGGCGCTGAAGCTTTCTTT. Translating it yields CASSLGAEAFF. Full variable domain (rest looked up from reference TRBV11-1 and TRBJ1-1): EAEVAQSPRYKITEKSQAVAFWCDPISGHATLYWYRQILGQGPELLVQFQDESVVDDSQLPKDRFSAERLKGVDSTLKIQPAELGDSAMYLCASSLGAEAFFGQGTRLTVV.

The chain employs TRBV2 and TRBJ2-3, with 10 bases aligning to TRBD2. J gave up 1 base and V 6 bases, and 7 bases lay outside the gene matches. CDR1 and CDR2 from the germline V gene are SNHLY and FYNNEI. This CDR3 has 16 amino acids. The CDR3 nucleotides read TGTGCCAGCAGAGGTACTAGCGGGGCTCGCACAGATACGCAGTATTTT. This codes for CASRGTSGARTDTQYF.

This clone has a single count. The V call is TRBV4-1, the J call TRBJ1-1, with no clear D. Germline V gene sequence: CDR1 MGHRA, CDR2 YSYEKL. V was cut by 0 bases and J by 5 bases, with 13 bases left in between. CDR3 size: 15 residues. CDR3 DNA: TGCGCCAGCAGCCAAGATCGGTGGCCGGGAACTGAAGCTTTCTTT. This codes for CASSQDRWPGTEAFF.

V and J are TRBV18 and TRBJ2-5; maybe TRBD2 (6 bases). CDR3 length: 14 amino acids. The ends were cut back, 3 bases at V and 4 bases at J, with 12 bases in the middle. Per germline, CDR1 KGHSH and CDR2 LQKENI. CDR3 amino acids: CASSPSLGGETQYF. CDR3 nucleotide sequence: TGTGCCAGCTCACCGTCGTTGGGGGGAGAGACCCAGTACTTC.